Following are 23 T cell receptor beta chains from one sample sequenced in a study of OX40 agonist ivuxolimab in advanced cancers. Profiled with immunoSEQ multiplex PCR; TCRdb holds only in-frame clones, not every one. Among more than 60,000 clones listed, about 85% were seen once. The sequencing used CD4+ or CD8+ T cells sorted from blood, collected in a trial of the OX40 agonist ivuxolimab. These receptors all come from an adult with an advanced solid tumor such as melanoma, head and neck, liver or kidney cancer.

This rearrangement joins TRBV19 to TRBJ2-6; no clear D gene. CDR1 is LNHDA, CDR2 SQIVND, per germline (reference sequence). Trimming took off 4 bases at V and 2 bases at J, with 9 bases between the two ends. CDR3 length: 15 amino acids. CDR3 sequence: CASSRPPTGANVLTF. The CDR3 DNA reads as TGTGCCAGTAGTAGGCCCCCCACTGGGGCCAACGTCCTGACTTTC.

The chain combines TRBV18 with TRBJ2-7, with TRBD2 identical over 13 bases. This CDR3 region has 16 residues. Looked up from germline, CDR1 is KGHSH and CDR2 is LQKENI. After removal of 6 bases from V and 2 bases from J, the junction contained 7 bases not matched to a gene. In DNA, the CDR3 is TGTGCCAGCTCCCAACCGGGACTAGCGGGGCCCTACGAGCAGTACTTC. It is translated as CASSQPGLAGPYEQYF.

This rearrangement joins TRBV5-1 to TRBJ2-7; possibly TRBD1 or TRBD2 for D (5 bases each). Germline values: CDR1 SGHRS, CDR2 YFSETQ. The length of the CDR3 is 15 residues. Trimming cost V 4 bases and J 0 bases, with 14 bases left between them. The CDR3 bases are TGCGCCAGCAGCGTCCGGGACGGTATCTCCTACGAGCAGTACTTC. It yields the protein CASSVRDGISYEQYF.

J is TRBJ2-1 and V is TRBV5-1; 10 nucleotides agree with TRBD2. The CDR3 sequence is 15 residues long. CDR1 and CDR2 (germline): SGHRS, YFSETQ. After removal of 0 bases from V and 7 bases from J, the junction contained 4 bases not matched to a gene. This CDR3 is CASSLVEAGGNEQFF. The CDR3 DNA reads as TGCGCCAGCAGCTTGGTGGAAGCGGGGGGGAATGAGCAGTTCTTC. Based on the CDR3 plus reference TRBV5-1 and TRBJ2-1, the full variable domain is KAGVTQTPRYLIKTRGQQVTLSCSPISGHRSVSWYQQTPGQGLQFLFEYFSETQRNKGNFPGRFSGRQFSNSRSEMNVSTLELGDSALYLCASSLVEAGGNEQFFGPGTRLTVL.

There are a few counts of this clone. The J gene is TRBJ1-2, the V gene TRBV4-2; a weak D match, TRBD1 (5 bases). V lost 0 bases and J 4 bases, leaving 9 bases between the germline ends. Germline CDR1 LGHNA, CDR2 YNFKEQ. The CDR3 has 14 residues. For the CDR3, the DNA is TGTGCCAGCAGCCAAGATGGGGGTCCCTATGGCTACACCTTC. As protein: CASSQDGGPYGYTF.

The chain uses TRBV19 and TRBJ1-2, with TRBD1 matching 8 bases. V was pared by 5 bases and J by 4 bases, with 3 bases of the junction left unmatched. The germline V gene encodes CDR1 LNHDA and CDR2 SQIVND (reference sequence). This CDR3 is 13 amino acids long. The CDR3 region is CASSVTGGYGYTF. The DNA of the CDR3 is TGTGCCAGTAGTGTCACAGGGGGCTATGGCTACACCTTC.

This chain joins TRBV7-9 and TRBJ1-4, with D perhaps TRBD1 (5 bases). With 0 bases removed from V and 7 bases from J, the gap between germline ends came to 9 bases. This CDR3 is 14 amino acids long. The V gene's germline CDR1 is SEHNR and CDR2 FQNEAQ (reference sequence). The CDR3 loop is CASSLAGAREKLFF. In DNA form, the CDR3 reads TGTGCCAGCAGCTTAGCAGGGGCGCGTGAAAAACTGTTTTTT. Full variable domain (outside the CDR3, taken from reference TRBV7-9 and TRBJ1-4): DTGVSQNPRHKITKRGQNVTFRCDPISEHNRLYWYRQTLGQGPEFLTYFQNEAQLEKSRLLSDRFSAERPKGSFSTLEIQRTEQGDSAMYLCASSLAGAREKLFFGSGTQLSVL.

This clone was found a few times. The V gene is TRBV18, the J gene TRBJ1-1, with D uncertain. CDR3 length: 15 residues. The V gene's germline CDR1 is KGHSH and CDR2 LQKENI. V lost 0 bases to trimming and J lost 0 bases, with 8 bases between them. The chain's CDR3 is CASSPPSRLNTEAFF. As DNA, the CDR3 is TGTGCCAGCTCACCACCGTCCAGGTTGAACACTGAAGCTTTCTTT.

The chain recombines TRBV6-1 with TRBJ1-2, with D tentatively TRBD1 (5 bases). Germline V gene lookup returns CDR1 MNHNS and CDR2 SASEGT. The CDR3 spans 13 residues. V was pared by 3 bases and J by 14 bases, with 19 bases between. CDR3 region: CASSDRAGWRETF. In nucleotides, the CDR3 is TGTGCCAGCAGTGATAGGGCAGGGTGGCGTGAAACCTTC.

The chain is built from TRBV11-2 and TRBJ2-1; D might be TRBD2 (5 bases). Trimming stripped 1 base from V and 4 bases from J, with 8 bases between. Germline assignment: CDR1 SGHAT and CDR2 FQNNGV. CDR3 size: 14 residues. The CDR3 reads CASSLAGRYNEQFF. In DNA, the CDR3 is TGTGCCAGCAGCTTAGCGGGGAGATACAATGAGCAGTTCTTC. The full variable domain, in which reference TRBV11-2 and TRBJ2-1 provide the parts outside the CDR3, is EAGVAQSPRYKIIEKRQSVAFWCNPISGHATLYWYQQILGQGPKLLIQFQNNGVVDDSQLPKDRFSAERLKGVDSTLKIQPAKLEDSAVYLCASSLAGRYNEQFFGPGTRLTVL.

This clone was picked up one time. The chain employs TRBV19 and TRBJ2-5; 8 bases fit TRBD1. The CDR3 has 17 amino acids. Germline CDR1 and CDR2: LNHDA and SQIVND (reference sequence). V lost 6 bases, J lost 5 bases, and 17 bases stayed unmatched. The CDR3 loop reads CASSPPPEAGGEETQYF. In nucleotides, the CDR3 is TGTGCCAGTAGCCCCCCCCCGGAAGCAGGGGGCGAGGAGACCCAGTACTTC. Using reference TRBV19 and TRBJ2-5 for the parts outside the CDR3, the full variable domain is DGGITQSPKYLFRKEGQNVTLSCEQNLNHDAMYWYRQDPGQGLRLIYYSQIVNDFQKGDIAEGYSVSREKKESFPLTVTSAQKNPTAFYLCASSPPPEAGGEETQYFGPGTRLLVL.

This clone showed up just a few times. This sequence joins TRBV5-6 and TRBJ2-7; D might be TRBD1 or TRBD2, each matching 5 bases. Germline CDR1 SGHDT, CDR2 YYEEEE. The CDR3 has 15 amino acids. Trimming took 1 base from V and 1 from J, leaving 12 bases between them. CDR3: CASSLFSGTSYEQYF. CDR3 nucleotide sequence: TGTGCCAGCAGCTTGTTTTCGGGGACGTCCTACGAGCAGTACTTC.

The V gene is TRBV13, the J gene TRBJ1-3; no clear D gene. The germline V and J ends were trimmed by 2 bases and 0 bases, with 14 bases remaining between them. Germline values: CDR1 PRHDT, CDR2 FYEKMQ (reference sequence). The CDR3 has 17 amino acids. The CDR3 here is CASSLLVGQSSGNTIYF. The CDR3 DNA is TGTGCCAGCAGCTTACTTGTAGGCCAAAGCTCTGGAAACACCATATATTTT.

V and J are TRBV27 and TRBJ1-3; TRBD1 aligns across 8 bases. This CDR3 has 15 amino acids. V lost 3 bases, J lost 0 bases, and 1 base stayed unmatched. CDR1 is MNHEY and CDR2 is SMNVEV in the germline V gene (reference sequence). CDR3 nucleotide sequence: TGTGCCAGCAGTTTCGACAGGGGCTCTGGAAACACCATATATTTT. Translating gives CASSFDRGSGNTIYF.

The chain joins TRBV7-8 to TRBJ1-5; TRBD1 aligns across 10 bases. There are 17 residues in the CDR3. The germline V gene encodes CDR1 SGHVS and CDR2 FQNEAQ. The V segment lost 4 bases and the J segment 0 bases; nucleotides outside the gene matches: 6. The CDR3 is CASSSGTGAYSNQPQHF. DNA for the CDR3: TGTGCCAGCAGCTCCGGGACAGGGGCTTATAGCAATCAGCCCCAGCATTTT.

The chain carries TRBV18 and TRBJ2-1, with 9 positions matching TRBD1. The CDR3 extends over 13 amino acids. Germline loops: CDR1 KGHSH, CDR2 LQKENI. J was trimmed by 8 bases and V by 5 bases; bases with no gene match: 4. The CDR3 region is CASSSDRGYEQFF. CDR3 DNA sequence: TGTGCCAGCTCATCGGACAGGGGCTATGAGCAGTTCTTC.

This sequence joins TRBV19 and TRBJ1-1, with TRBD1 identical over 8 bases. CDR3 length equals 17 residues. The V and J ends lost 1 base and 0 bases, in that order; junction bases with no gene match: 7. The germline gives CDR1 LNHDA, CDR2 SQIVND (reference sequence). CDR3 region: CASSIGTGRALNTEAFF. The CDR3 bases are TGTGCCAGTAGTATAGGGACAGGGAGGGCCTTGAACACTGAAGCTTTCTTT.

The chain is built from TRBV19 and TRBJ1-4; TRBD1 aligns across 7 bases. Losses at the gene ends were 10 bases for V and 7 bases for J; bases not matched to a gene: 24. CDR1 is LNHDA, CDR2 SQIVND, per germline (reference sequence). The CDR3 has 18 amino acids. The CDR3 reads CATTPQGGPLRSREKLFF. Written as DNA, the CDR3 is TGTGCCACCACTCCCCAGGGGGGTCCTCTCCGTTCCCGTGAAAAACTGTTTTTT.

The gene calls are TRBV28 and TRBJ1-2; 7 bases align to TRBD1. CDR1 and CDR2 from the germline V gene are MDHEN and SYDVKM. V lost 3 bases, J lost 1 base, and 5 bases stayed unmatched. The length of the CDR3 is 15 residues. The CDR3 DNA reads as TGTGCCAGCAGTTTCCGGCAGGGGGGTAACTATGGCTACACCTTC. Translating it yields CASSFRQGGNYGYTF.

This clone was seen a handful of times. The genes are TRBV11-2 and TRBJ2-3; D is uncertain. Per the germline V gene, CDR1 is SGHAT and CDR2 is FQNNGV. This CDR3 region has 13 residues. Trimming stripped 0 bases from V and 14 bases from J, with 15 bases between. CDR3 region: CASSLDGDSGLYF. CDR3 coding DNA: TGTGCCAGCAGCTTAGACGGAGACTCGGGTCTGTATTTT.

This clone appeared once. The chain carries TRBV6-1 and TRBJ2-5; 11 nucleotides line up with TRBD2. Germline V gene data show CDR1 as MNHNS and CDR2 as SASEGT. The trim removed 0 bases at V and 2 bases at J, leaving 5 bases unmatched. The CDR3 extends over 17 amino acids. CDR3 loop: CASSEAGLAGGQETQYF. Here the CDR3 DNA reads TGTGCCAGCAGTGAAGCGGGTCTAGCGGGGGGACAAGAGACCCAGTACTTC.

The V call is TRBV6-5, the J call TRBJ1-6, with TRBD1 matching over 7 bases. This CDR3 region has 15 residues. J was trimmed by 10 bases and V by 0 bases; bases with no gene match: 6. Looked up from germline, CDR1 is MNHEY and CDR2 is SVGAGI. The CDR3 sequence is CASSYSTGVTSPLHF. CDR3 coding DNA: TGTGCCAGCAGTTACTCCACAGGGGTCACCTCACCCCTCCACTTT.

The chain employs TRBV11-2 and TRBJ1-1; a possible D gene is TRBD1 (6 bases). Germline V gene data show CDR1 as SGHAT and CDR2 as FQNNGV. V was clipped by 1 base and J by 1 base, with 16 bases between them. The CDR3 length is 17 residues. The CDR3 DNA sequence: TGTGCCAGCAGCTTAGGACGGAGGACAGACAAGAACACTGAAGCTTTCTTT. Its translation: CASSLGRRTDKNTEAFF.